The T cell receptor (beta chain) under discussion was sequenced for a study of cytomegalovirus exposure and HLA in healthy donors. Study-level findings and limits: A prior analysis recorded that most TCR beta V segments were productive about 87% or about 30% of the time. Common viral pathogens seemed, in a later analysis, to connect with several of the most significant clusters.

Worth noting for this clone: Antigen specificity is unknown.

The PCR contained 60 Vbeta and 13 Jbeta primers. The method was immunoSEQ multiplex PCR; TCRdb's version includes in-frame clones alone and lacks a portion of them. The sample includes roughly 230,000 clones, roughly 91% of them seen just once. Nominally healthy donors were sampled, though unrecorded immune exposures were likely. Germline CDR1 and CDR2: SGHVS and FQNEAQ. CDR3 length: 16 amino acids. Trimming took off 2 bases at V and 3 bases at J, with 14 bases between the two ends. The TCR sequence derives from a girl aged 2 to 9 in good health and CMV-seronegative. Material: PBMCs. The chain couples TRBV7-8 to TRBJ2-1, with D perhaps matching TRBD1 (6 bases). The CDR3 sequence: CASSLSSVGGYNEQFF. In DNA, the CDR3 is TGTGCCAGCAGCTTAAGTAGCGTAGGGGGCTACAATGAGCAGTTCTTC.